One sample yielded the 11 T cell receptor beta chains listed below, sequenced in a study of control samples from healthy donors and cancer patients. Using immunoSEQ multiplex PCR, the repertoire was profiled, and TCRdb retains in-frame clones only, with some absent. In the table there are some 210,000 clones, roughly nine tenths of which are singletons. The sequenced sample was blood. The receptors were gathered from a man aged 25-45 years in good health.

This chain connects TRBV6-1 to TRBJ2-3; D call uncertain. V was pared by 2 bases and J by 0 bases, with 15 bases between. The CDR3 length is 17 residues. The germline CDR1 and CDR2 sequences are MNHNS and SASEGT. The CDR3 spells CASSESMYGTSTDTQYF. The CDR3 region has the DNA TGTGCCAGCAGTGAATCAATGTACGGTACTAGCACAGATACGCAGTATTTT.

The chain is built from TRBV4-1 and TRBJ2-5; TRBD1 matches 11 bases. This CDR3 comprises 15 residues. Unmatched junction bases numbered 6, after V lost 4 bases and J lost 5 bases. Germline-derived CDR1 and CDR2 are MGHRA and YSYEKL. CDR3 protein: CASSLTGTGGETQYF. As DNA, the CDR3 is TGCGCCAGCAGCCTCACCGGGACAGGGGGGGAGACCCAGTACTTC.

The V and J genes are TRBV7-9 and TRBJ2-1, with D tentatively TRBD1 (5 bases). The V end was cut by 6 bases, the J end by 2 bases, with 14 bases between. The CDR3 loop spans 15 amino acids. Germline loops: CDR1 SEHNR, CDR2 FQNEAQ (reference sequence). The CDR3 sequence: CASRLQVYTYNEQFF. The CDR3 DNA is TGTGCCAGCAGACTACAGGTCTATACCTACAATGAGCAGTTCTTC.

V and J are TRBV27 and TRBJ1-2, with unresolved D. The CDR3 loop spans 15 amino acids. Trimming stripped 2 bases from V and 8 bases from J, with 18 bases between. CDR1 and CDR2 (germline): MNHEY, SMNVEV (reference sequence). The DNA for the CDR3 is TGTGCCAGCAGTTTAATTAATCGACCGTTACGGGGCTACACCTTC. It translates to CASSLINRPLRGYTF.

The chain uses TRBV30 and TRBJ2-7; weak D call: TRBD1 (5 bases). Germline-derived CDR1 and CDR2 are GTSNPN and SVGIG (reference sequence). V shed 2 bases and J shed 5 bases, with 10 bases lying between them. This CDR3 spans 12 amino acids. DNA for the CDR3: TGTGCCTGGAGTCCAGCAGGGAACGAGCAGTACTTC. It yields the protein CAWSPAGNEQYF.

The chain carries TRBV9 and TRBJ1-2; D is unclear. The CDR3 has 17 residues. Trimming removed 0 bases from V and 1 base from J, with 16 bases in between. Germline-derived CDR1 and CDR2 are SGDLS and YYNGEE. The chain's CDR3 is CASSVVPGPGFNYGYTF. The CDR3 nucleotides are TGTGCCAGCAGCGTAGTCCCTGGCCCGGGGTTTAACTATGGCTACACCTTC.

The CDR3 here is CASSYSAGSTDTQYF. Here the CDR3 DNA reads TGTGCCAGCAGTTACTCCGCGGGGAGCACAGATACGCAGTATTTT. The chain has TRBV6-6 and TRBJ2-3; maybe TRBD2 (6 bases). The CDR3 extends over 15 amino acids. V lost 0 bases and J lost 0, with 7 bases in between. The germline gives CDR1 MNHNY, CDR2 SVGAGI (reference sequence).

The chain combines TRBV7-3 with TRBJ1-2; D gene ambiguous. Germline CDR1 and CDR2: SGHTA and FQGTGA. V shed 1 base and J shed 5 bases, with 17 bases lying between them. This CDR3 has 16 residues. In DNA, the CDR3 is TGTGCCAGCAGCTTAAACGGACCCCCTGGGAGGTATGGCTACACCTTC. Translating it yields CASSLNGPPGRYGYTF. The full variable domain, in which reference TRBV7-3 and TRBJ1-2 provide the parts outside the CDR3, is GAGVSQTPSNKVTEKGKYVELRCDPISGHTALYWYRQSLGQGPEFLIYFQGTGAADDSGLPNDRFFAVRPEGSVSTLKIQRTERGDSAVYLCASSLNGPPGRYGYTFGSGTRLTVV.

The V and J genes are TRBV6-5 and TRBJ2-3; D remains unclear. V lost 2 bases, J lost 0 bases, and 6 bases lay in between. CDR3 length: 14 residues. The germline V gene has CDR1 MNHEY and CDR2 SVGAGI. The CDR3 DNA follows: TGTGCCAGCAGTTACGTCCGGAGCACAGATACGCAGTATTTT. Its translation is CASSYVRSTDTQYF.

The chain couples TRBV30 to TRBJ1-2, with D possibly being TRBD1 (5 bases). Per germline, CDR1 GTSNPN and CDR2 SVGIG (reference sequence). V dropped 2 bases and J dropped 8 bases, with 9 bases sitting between them. The CDR3 extends over 11 amino acids. CDR3 in amino acids: CAWSLTGGYTF. The CDR3 DNA reads TGTGCCTGGAGTTTAACAGGAGGCTACACCTTC.

V usage is TRBV14 and J usage is TRBJ2-7; 8 positions match TRBD2. CDR1 is SGHDN, CDR2 FVKESK, per germline. The CDR3 is made up of 15 amino acids. With 0 bases clipped from V and 1 base from J, the junction kept 2 bases outside the gene matches. CDR3 in DNA: TGTGCCAGCAGCCAAGAGTTAGCGGGATCCTACGAGCAGTACTTC. It yields the protein CASSQELAGSYEQYF.